This entry lists 3 T cell receptor beta chains sequenced from one sample in a study of graft-versus-host responses after intestinal transplantation. Sequenced by immunoSEQ multiplex PCR; TCRdb stores in-frame clones only, minus some. The data contain 100,000 or so clones, about nine tenths of them seen just once; the ten biggest clones take up approximately 0.17%. Their antigens remain unidentified. Source: unstimulated CD4+ T cells sorted from spleen or lymph node cells, taken before transplant. These receptors were obtained from a human donor who was the organ donor for an intestinal transplant.

Only one count was recorded for this clone. J is TRBJ2-7 and V is TRBV6-1, with 7 bases identical to TRBD1. Germline CDR1 reads MNHNS; CDR2 reads SASEGT. V was clipped by 6 bases and J by 1 base; unmatched bases: 9. The CDR3 has 15 amino acids. In DNA, the CDR3 is TGTGCCAGCAGCAGTTTGACAGGGTTTTCCTACGAGCAGTACTTC. This encodes CASSSLTGFSYEQYF.

The chain uses TRBV5-1 and TRBJ2-5; 12 bases fit TRBD2. This CDR3 region has 16 residues. J was trimmed by 2 bases and V by 0 bases; bases with no gene match: 2. Germline V gives CDR1 SGHRS, CDR2 YFSETQ. CDR3 DNA: TGCGCCAGCAGCTTGGAGACTAGCGGGGGACAAGAGACCCAGTACTTC. Encoded protein: CASSLETSGGQETQYF. The whole variable domain, filled in from reference TRBV5-1 and TRBJ2-5, reads KAGVTQTPRYLIKTRGQQVTLSCSPISGHRSVSWYQQTPGQGLQFLFEYFSETQRNKGNFPGRFSGRQFSNSRSEMNVSTLELGDSALYLCASSLETSGGQETQYFGPGTRLLVL.

The chain combines TRBV7-2 with TRBJ1-4; D gene unclear. Looked up from germline, CDR1 is SGHTA and CDR2 is FQGNSA. The CDR3 has 16 amino acids. V lost 5 bases to trimming and J lost 4 bases, with 17 bases between them. The CDR3 bases are TGTGCCAGCAGCCCCACCTTCGCGTTTATTAATGAAAAACTGTTTTTT. Protein sequence: CASSPTFAFINEKLFF.